This T cell receptor (beta chain) was identified during a study of control samples from healthy donors and cancer patients. Measured with immunoSEQ multiplex PCR; TCRdb has only the in-frame clones, and not every one. The table has 130,000 to 150,000 clones, more than 85% seen once. Trimming took off 6 bases at V and 0 bases at J, with 15 bases between the two ends. Germline values: CDR1 MNHEY, CDR2 SVGAGI. CDR3 length equals 15 residues. The clonotype was recovered from a man in his thirties or forties in good health. This sequence joins TRBV6-5 and TRBJ2-7, with D tentatively TRBD2 (6 bases). Source material: blood. The DNA of the CDR3 is TGTGCCAGCAGCGGTGGGGGGACGAGCTCCTACGAGCAGTACTTC. Protein sequence: CASSGGGTSSYEQYF.